This TCR beta chain was found in a study of molecular identifiers for immune sequencing clone quantification. Study results and limitations: Highly expanded clone sizes could be underestimated by identical TCR molecules sharing a barcode. Clones exceeding 20 RNA copies carried over 98% of effector molecules but under 1% of naive-cell molecules.

Using its own MiXCR run on the PCR reads, TCRdb lists one record per CDR3 protein. The table has some 320,000 distinct CDR3 sequences, 24% seen once. At least ten counts were recorded for this clonotype. Its antigen is currently unknown. Sorted cells numbering 20,000 to 1,000,000, with 10%, 30% or 50% RNA, yielded the naive CD8 libraries. As CD8+CD4-CCR7+CD45RA+ cells, naive CD8 T cells were sorted. The specimen sequenced was naive CD8+ T cells from blood, with Jurkat cell RNA spiked in. Stated subset: FACS-sorted CD8+CD4-CCR7+CD45RA+ naive T cells. This receptor was obtained from a human donor in good health. Some libraries in this study had Jurkat cell RNA spiked in.

DNA of the CDR3: TGCGCCAGCAGCCGGGTAACTGCCCCTTACGAGCAGTACTTC. It translates to CASSRVTAPYEQYF. The genes are TRBV4-1 and TRBJ2-7; D remains ambiguous. V lost 4 bases, J lost 4 bases, and 14 bases lay in between. The CDR3 contains 14 residues. The germline V gene has CDR1 MGHRA and CDR2 YSYEKL.